This TCR beta chain originates from a study of blood T cell repertoires in COVID-19. As for the study in general: The United States, Italy and Spain were the sources of the acute and convalescent COVID-19 samples. In each case, the material was cDNA or gDNA derived from T cells, B-cell-depleted T cells, or PBMCs.

Original methodology: Nucleated cell number was recorded as an estimate derived from reference gene primer amplification. The assay was immunoSEQ multiplex PCR, and TCRdb's table has in-frame clones only and misses some. V and J calls and clone size follow that table, whereas D and trimming were derived from the DNA. This sample carries 300,000 or so clones, around 90% of them seen once, and the ten largest clones take 3.7%. Trimming took off 2 bases at V and 10 bases at J, with 14 bases between the two ends. The CDR3 runs to 13 residues. Germline assignment: CDR1 PRHDT and CDR2 FYEKMQ (reference sequence).

Sequenced sample: peripheral blood. The sequence came from a woman aged 40 to 49 with acute or convalescent COVID-19. This sequence joins TRBV13 and TRBJ1-1; a possible D gene is TRBD1 (5 bases). CDR3 region: CASSLRGLGVAFF. Here the CDR3 DNA reads TGTGCCAGCAGCTTACGGGGGTTAGGTGTAGCTTTCTTT.